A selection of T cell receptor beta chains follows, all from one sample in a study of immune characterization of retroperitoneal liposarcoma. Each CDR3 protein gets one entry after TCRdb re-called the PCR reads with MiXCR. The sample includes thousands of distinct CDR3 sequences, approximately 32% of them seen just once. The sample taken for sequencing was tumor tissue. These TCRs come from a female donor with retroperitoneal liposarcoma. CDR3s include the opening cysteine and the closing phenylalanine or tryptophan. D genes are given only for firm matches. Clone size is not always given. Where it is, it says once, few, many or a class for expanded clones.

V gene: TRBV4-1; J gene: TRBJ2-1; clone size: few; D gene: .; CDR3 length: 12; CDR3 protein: CASSQGRVEGFF; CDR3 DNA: TGCGCCAGCAGCCAGGGCCGTGTCGAGGGGTTCTTC
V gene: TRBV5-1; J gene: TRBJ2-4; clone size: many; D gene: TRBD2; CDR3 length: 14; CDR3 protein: CASSAGLRENIQYF; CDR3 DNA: TGCGCCAGCAGCGCGGGACTACGTGAAAACATTCAGTACTTC
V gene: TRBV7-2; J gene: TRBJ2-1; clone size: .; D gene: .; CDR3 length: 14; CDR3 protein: CASSAGNRVNEQFF; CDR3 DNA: TGTGCCAGCAGCGCTGGAAACAGGGTTAATGAGCAGTTCTTC
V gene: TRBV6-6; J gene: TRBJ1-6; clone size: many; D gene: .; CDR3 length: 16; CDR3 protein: CASSDLVGSYNSPLHF; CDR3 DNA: TGTGCCAGCAGTGATTTAGTGGGCTCCTATAATTCACCCCTCCACTTT
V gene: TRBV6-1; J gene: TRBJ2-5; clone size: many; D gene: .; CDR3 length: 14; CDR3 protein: CASSELGRGETQYF; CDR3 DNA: TGTGCCAGCAGTGAATTGGGTAGAGGGGAGACCCAGTACTTC
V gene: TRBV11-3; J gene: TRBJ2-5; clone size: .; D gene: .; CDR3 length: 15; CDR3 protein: CATGPGAGGVETQYF; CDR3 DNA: TGTGCCACTGGGCCGGGGGCCGGGGGAGTGGAGACCCAGTACTTC
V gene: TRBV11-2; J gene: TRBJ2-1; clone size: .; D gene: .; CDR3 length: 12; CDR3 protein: CANSLDAAAEFF; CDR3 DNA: TGTGCCAACAGCTTAGATGCGGCAGCGGAGTTCTTC
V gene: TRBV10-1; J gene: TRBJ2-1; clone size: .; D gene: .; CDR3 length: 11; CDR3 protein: CASSDSNEQFF; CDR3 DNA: TGCGCCAGCAGTGACAGCAATGAGCAGTTCTTC
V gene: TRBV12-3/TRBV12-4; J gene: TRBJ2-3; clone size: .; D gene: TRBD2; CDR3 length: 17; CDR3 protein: CASSGGLAGESEDTQYF; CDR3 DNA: TGTGCCAGCAGCGGCGGACTAGCGGGAGAATCCGAAGATACGCAGTATTTT
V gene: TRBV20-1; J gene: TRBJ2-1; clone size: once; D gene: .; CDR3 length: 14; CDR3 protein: CSAGAPQVYNEQFF; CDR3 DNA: TGCAGTGCTGGGGCCCCCCAGGTCTACAATGAGCAGTTCTTC
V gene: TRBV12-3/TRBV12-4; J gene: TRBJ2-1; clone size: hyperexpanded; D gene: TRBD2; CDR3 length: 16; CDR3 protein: CASSYETSGRNNEQFF; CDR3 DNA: TGTGCCAGCAGCTATGAGACTAGCGGGAGAAACAATGAGCAGTTCTTC
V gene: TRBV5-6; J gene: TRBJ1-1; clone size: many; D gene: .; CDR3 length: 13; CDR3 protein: CASSDGMNTEAFF; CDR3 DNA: TGTGCCAGCAGTGATGGGATGAACACTGAAGCTTTCTTT
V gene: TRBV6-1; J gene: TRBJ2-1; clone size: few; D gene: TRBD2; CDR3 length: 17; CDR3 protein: CASSESFPGGPHNEQFF; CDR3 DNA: TGTGCCAGCAGTGAATCGTTTCCGGGAGGACCCCACAATGAGCAGTTCTTC
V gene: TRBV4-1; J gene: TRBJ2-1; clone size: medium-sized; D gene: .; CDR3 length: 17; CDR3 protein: CASSPRRSEFSYNEQFF; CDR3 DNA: TGCGCCAGCAGCCCCCGCCGGTCGGAGTTCTCCTACAATGAGCAGTTCTTC
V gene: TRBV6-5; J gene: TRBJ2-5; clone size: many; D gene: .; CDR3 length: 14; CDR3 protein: CASSFTAGLQTQYF; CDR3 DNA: TGTGCCAGCAGTTTTACGGCGGGATTGCAGACCCAGTACTTC
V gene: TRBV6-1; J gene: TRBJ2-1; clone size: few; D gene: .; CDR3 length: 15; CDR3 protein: CASSETPAQEGEQFF; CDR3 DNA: TGTGCCAGCAGTGAAACGCCCGCGCAAGAGGGTGAGCAGTTCTTC
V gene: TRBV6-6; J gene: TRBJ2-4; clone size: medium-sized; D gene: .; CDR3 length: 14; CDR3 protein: CASRVGLAKNIQYF; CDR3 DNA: TGTGCCAGTCGGGTGGGGTTAGCCAAAAACATTCAGTACTTC
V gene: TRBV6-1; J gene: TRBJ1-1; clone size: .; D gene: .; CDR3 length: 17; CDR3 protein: CASSYGNSGSLNTEAFF; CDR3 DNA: TGTGCCAGCAGTTACGGGAATTCGGGGTCTTTGAACACTGAAGCTTTCTTT
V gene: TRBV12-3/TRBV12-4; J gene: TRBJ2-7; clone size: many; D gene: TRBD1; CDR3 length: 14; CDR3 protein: CASRGQGAGYEQYF; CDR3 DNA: TGTGCCAGCAGGGGACAGGGGGCCGGGTACGAGCAGTACTTC
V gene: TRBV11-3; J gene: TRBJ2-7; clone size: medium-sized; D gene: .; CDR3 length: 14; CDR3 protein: CASSPRVGSYEQYF; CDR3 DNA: TGTGCCAGCAGCCCGAGGGTGGGGTCCTACGAGCAGTACTTC
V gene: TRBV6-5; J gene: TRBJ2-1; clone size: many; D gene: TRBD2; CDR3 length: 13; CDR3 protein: CASSYERETEQFF; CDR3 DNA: TGTGCCAGCAGTTACGAGCGGGAGACTGAGCAGTTCTTC
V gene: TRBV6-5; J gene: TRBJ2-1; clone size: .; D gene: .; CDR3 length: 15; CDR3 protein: CASSERAGGGFEQFF; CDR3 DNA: TGTGCCAGCAGTGAAAGAGCTGGTGGTGGTTTCGAGCAGTTCTTC
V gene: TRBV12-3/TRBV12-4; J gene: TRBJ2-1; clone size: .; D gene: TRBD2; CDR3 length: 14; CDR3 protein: CASKASGSADTQFF; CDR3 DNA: TGTGCCAGCAAGGCTAGCGGGAGCGCAGATACGCAGTTCTTC
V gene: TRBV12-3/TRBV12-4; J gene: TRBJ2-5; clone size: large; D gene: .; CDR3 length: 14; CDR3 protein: CASTEDTGGETQYF; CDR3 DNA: TGTGCCAGCACCGAAGATACGGGCGGGGAGACCCAGTACTTC
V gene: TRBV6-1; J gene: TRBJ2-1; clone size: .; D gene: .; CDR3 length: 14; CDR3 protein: CASSEQGPRDEQFF; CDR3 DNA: TGTGCCAGCAGTGAACAGGGTCCGAGGGATGAGCAGTTCTTC
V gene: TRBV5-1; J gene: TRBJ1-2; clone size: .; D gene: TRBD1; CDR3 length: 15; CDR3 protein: CASSFGTGRHYGYTF; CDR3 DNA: TGCGCCAGCAGCTTTGGGACAGGGAGGCACTATGGCTACACCTTC
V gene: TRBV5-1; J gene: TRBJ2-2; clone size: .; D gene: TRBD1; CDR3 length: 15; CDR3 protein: CASRSDRGFGGELFF; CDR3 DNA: TGCGCCAGCCGCTCGGACAGGGGTTTTGGCGGGGAGCTGTTTTTT
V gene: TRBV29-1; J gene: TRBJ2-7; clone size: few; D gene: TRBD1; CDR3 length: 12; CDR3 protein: CSVGDRVYEQYF; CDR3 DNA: TGCAGCGTAGGGGACAGGGTCTACGAGCAGTACTTC
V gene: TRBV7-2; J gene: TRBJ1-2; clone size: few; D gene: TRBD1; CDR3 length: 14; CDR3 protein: CASSLGDSFYGYTF; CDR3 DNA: TGTGCCAGCAGCTTAGGGGACAGCTTCTATGGCTACACCTTC
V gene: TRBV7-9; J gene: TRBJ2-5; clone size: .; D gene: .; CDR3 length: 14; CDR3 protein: CASSYGTLKETQYF; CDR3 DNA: TGTGCCAGCAGCTACGGGACTCTAAAAGAGACCCAGTACTTC
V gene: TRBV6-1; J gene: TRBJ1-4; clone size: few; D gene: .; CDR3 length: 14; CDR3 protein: CASSPTGPNEKLFF; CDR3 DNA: TGTGCCAGCAGTCCGACAGGTCCAAATGAAAAACTGTTTTTT
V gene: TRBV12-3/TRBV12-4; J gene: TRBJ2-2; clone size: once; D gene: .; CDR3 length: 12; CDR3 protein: CASSVNTGELFF; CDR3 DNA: TGTGCCAGCAGCGTCAACACCGGGGAGCTGTTTTTT
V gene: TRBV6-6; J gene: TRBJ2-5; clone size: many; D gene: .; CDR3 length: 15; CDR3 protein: CASSQGRSGQETQYF; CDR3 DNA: TGTGCCAGCAGTCAAGGGAGGAGCGGCCAAGAGACCCAGTACTTC
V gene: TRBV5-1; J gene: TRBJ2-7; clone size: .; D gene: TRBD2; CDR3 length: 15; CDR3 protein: CASSLGTTGGNEQYF; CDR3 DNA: TGCGCCAGCAGCTTGGGGACTACGGGAGGCAACGAGCAGTACTTC
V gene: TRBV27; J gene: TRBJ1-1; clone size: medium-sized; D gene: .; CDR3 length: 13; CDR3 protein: CASRGGGRTEAFF; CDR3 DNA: TGTGCCAGCAGGGGGGGTGGCCGCACTGAAGCTTTCTTT
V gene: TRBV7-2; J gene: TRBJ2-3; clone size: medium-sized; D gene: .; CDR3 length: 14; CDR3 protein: CASSFRQSTDTQYF; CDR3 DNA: TGTGCCAGCAGCTTTCGGCAGAGCACAGATACGCAGTATTTT
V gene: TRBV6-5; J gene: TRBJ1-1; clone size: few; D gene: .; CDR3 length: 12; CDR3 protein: CASSYAGTEAFF; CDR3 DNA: TGTGCCAGCAGTTACGCCGGGACTGAAGCTTTCTTT
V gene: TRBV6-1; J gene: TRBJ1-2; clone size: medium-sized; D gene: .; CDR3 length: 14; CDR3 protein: CASSFQGFGGGYTF; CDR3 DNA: TGTGCCAGCAGTTTTCAGGGGTTCGGGGGCGGCTACACCTTC
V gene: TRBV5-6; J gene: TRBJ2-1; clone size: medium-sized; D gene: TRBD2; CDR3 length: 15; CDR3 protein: CASSLAGASGNEQFF; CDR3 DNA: TGTGCCAGCAGCTTAGCCGGGGCTAGCGGCAATGAGCAGTTCTTC
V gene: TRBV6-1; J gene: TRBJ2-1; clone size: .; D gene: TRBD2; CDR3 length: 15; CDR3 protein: CASSPSGSSYNEQFF; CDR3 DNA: TGTGCCAGCAGCCCCAGCGGGAGCTCCTACAATGAGCAGTTCTTC
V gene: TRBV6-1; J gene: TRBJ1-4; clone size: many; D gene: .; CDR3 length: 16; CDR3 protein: CASSPTASTTNEKLFF; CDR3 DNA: TGTGCCAGCAGCCCGACCGCCAGTACAACTAATGAAAAACTGTTTTTT
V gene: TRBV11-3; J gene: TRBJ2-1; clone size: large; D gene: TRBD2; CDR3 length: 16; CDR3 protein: CASSRRTSGTYNEQFF; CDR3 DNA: TGTGCCAGCAGCCGACGGACTAGCGGCACTTACAATGAGCAGTTCTTC
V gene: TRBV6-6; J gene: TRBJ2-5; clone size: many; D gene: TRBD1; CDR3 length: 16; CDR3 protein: CASSYAFDRVTKTQYF; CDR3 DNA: TGTGCCAGCAGTTACGCCTTCGACAGGGTGACGAAGACCCAGTACTTC
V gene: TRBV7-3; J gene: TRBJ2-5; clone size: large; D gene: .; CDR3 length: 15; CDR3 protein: CASSPGPGDPETQYF; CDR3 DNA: TGTGCCAGCAGCCCTGGCCCAGGGGATCCAGAGACCCAGTACTTC
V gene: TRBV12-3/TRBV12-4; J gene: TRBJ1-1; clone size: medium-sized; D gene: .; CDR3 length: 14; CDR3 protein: CASSLAPGNTEAFF; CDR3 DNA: TGTGCCAGCAGTTTAGCGCCAGGCAACACTGAAGCTTTCTTT
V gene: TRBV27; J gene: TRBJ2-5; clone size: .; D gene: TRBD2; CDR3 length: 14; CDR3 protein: CASSPRTSGETQYF; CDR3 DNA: TGTGCCAGCAGTCCACGGACTAGCGGAGAGACCCAGTACTTC
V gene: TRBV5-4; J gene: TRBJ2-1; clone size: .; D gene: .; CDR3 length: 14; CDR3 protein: CASSNASSYNEQFF; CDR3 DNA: TGTGCCAGCAGTAACGCGAGCTCCTACAATGAGCAGTTCTTC
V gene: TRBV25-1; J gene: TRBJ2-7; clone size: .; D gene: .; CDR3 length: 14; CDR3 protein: CASTPGTPPYEQYF; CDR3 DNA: TGTGCCAGCACACCCGGGACGCCGCCCTACGAGCAGTACTTC
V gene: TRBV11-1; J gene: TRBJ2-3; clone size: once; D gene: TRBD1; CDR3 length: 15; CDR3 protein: CASSYRGDSTDTQYF; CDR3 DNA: TGTGCCAGCAGCTACAGGGGCGATAGCACAGATACGCAGTATTTT
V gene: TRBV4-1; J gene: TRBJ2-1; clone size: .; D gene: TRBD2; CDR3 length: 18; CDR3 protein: CASSQEGSGSSIDNEQFF; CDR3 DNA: TGTGCCAGCAGCCAAGAGGGTAGCGGGAGTTCGATTGACAATGAGCAGTTCTTC
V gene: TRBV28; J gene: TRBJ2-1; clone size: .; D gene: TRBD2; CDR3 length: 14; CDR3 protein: CASRSQAGSGRPFF; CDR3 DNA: TGTGCCAGCAGATCCCAGGCCGGGAGCGGGAGACCGTTCTTC
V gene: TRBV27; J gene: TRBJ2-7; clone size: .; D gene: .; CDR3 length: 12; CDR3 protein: CASSSVAGEQYF; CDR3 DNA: TGTGCCAGCAGTTCTGTTGCGGGGGAGCAGTACTTC
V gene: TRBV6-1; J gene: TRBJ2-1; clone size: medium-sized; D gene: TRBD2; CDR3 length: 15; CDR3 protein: CASSETSGSQNEQFF; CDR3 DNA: TGTGCCAGCAGTGAGACTAGCGGGAGTCAAAATGAGCAGTTCTTC
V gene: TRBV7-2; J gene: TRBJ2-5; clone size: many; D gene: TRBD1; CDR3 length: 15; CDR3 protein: CASSGGQGPPETQYF; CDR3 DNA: TGTGCCAGCAGCGGAGGACAGGGTCCCCCAGAGACCCAGTACTTC
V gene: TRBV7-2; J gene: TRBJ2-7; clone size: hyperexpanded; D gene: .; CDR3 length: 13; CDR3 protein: CASSLDGSLEQYF; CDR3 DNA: TGTGCCAGCAGCTTAGATGGATCCTTGGAGCAGTACTTC
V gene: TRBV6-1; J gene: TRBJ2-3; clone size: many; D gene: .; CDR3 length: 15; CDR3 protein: CASSLRGSGADTQYF; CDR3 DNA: TGTGCCAGCAGTTTAAGGGGGAGTGGGGCAGATACGCAGTATTTT
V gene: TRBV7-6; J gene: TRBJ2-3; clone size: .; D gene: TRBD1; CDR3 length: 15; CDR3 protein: CASSLGGTVTDTQYF; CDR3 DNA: TGTGCCAGCAGCTTAGGAGGGACAGTTACAGATACGCAGTATTTT
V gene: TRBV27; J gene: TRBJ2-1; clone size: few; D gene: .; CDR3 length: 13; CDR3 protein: CASSHRQQETQFF; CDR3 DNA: TGTGCCAGCAGCCACCGACAGCAAGAGACCCAGTTCTTC
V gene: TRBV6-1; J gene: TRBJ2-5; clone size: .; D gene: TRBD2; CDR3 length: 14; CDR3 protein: CASSGGLVRETQYF; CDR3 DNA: TGTGCCAGCAGTGGAGGACTAGTCAGGGAGACCCAGTACTTC
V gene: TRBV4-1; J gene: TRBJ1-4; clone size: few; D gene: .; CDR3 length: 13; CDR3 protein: CASSQGTGTLLFF; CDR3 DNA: TGCGCCAGCAGCCAAGGGACCGGGACGTTACTGTTTTTT